These 14 T cell receptor beta chains share one sample of origin, sequenced in a study of blood T cell repertoires in COVID-19. Assay: immunoSEQ multiplex PCR; the TCRdb copy retains only in-frame clones and omits some. Here the sample spans about 45,000 clones, roughly 82% being singletons. The source material was peripheral blood. The receptors originated from a human donor in a cohort sampled during active COVID-19.

This chain uses TRBV4-1 with TRBJ2-1, with 7 nucleotides matching TRBD2. From germline, CDR1 is MGHRA and CDR2 YSYEKL. This CDR3 has 16 amino acids. V dropped 1 base and J dropped 2; count of bases not matched to a gene: 5. The CDR3 is CASSQGPSGPYNEQFF. The CDR3 DNA reads TGCGCCAGCAGCCAAGGGCCTAGCGGACCCTACAATGAGCAGTTCTTC.

The rearrangement links TRBV28 to TRBJ2-1, with 11 positions matching TRBD2. CDR1 and CDR2 from the germline V gene are MDHEN and SYDVKM. Germline trimming cut 6 bases from V and 7 bases from J; bases unmatched to any gene: 11. The CDR3 is 16 amino acids. This CDR3 reads CASSRGTSGGRNEQFF. CDR3 DNA sequence: TGTGCCAGCAGCCGGGGGACTAGCGGAGGGAGGAATGAGCAGTTCTTC.

This clone showed up just once. The gene calls are TRBV3-1 (or the pseudogene TRBV3-2) and TRBJ2-1, with 11 nucleotides matching TRBD2. This CDR3 comprises 14 residues. With 4 bases clipped from V and 6 bases from J, the junction kept 2 bases outside the gene matches. CDR1 is LGHDT, CDR2 YNNKEL, per germline (reference sequence). CDR3 protein: CASSRGTSGNEQFF. CDR3 nucleotide sequence: TGTGCCAGCAGCCGGGGGACTAGCGGCAATGAGCAGTTCTTC.

A few counts support this clone. V and J are TRBV9 and TRBJ2-1; the D gene is possibly TRBD2 (6 bases). The V gene lost 0 bases and the J gene lost 7 bases, with 11 bases spanning the gap. CDR1 is SGDLS and CDR2 is YYNGEE in the germline V gene. This CDR3 comprises 14 residues. In nucleotides, the CDR3 is TGTGCCAGCAGCGTAGCCGGAGGGAGGAATGAGCAGTTCTTC. It codes for CASSVAGGRNEQFF.

The chain employs TRBV5-1 and TRBJ2-3; D gene uncertain. Trimming took 4 bases from V and 6 from J, leaving 6 bases between them. The length of the CDR3 is 11 residues. From germline, CDR1 is SGHRS and CDR2 YFSETQ. CDR3 DNA: TGCGCCAGCAGCCTCGGGGATACGCAGTATTTT. It yields the protein CASSLGDTQYF.

The rearrangement uses TRBV11-2 and TRBJ2-4; TRBD1 matches 9 bases. The germline V gene encodes CDR1 SGHAT and CDR2 FQNNGV. The CDR3 runs to 15 residues. V dropped 5 bases and J dropped 6; count of bases not matched to a gene: 8. The chain's CDR3 is CASSIGGQGLNIQYF. The DNA for the CDR3 is TGTGCCAGCAGCATAGGGGGACAGGGTTTAAACATTCAGTACTTC.

The CDR3 sequence is CASTYFGGPGELFF. The CDR3 region has the DNA TGTGCCAGCACCTATTTCGGGGGACCCGGGGAGCTGTTTTTT. V gene TRBV7-9 combines with J gene TRBJ2-2; D may be TRBD2 (6 bases). Trimming removed 7 bases from V and 6 bases from J, with 15 bases in between. The CDR3 is made up of 14 amino acids. The germline V gene encodes CDR1 SEHNR and CDR2 FQNEAQ (reference sequence).

This clone occurred a few times. The rearrangement joins TRBV11-2 to TRBJ2-7; D possibly corresponds to TRBD2 (7 bases). CDR1 is SGHAT and CDR2 is FQNNGV in the germline V gene. The CDR3 totals 14 residues. V was clipped by 4 bases and J by 6 bases, with 16 bases between them. The CDR3 coding sequence is TGTGCCAGCAGCTACGTAGGGGGGGGAAGCGAGCAGTACTTC. It specifies CASSYVGGGSEQYF.

The count of this clone is one. This chain connects TRBV6-5 to TRBJ2-2, with D possibly matching TRBD1 (5 bases). There are 14 residues in the CDR3. Trimming took off 6 bases at V and 1 base at J, with 9 bases between the two ends. Germline values: CDR1 MNHEY, CDR2 SVGAGI. The DNA for the CDR3 is TGTGCCAGCAGAAACGACAGGAACACCGGGGAGCTGTTTTTT. It specifies CASRNDRNTGELFF.

The V gene is TRBV5-1, the J gene TRBJ2-7; perhaps TRBD2 as D (6 bases). Germline values: CDR1 SGHRS, CDR2 YFSETQ. V gave up 0 bases and J gave up 3 bases, with 13 bases separating them. The CDR3 has 15 amino acids. CDR3 region: CASSLAGGLNYEQYF. The DNA of the CDR3 is TGCGCCAGCAGCTTGGCCGGAGGGCTGAACTACGAGCAGTACTTC. The variable domain in full, completed from reference TRBV5-1 and TRBJ2-7, reads KAGVTQTPRYLIKTRGQQVTLSCSPISGHRSVSWYQQTPGQGLQFLFEYFSETQRNKGNFPGRFSGRQFSNSRSEMNVSTLELGDSALYLCASSLAGGLNYEQYFGPGTRLTVT.

The chain combines TRBV11-1 with TRBJ2-1; 8 nucleotides match TRBD2. The CDR3 totals 15 residues. CDR1 and CDR2 from the germline V gene are SGHAT and FQDESV (reference sequence). The trim removed 4 bases at V and 6 bases at J, leaving 8 bases unmatched. CDR3 DNA sequence: TGTGCCAGCAGCTGGGCCGGGACTAGTTTCAATGAGCAGTTCTTC. The encoded protein is CASSWAGTSFNEQFF.

The chain is built from TRBV28 and TRBJ2-1; 12 bases line up with TRBD2. Unmatched junction bases numbered 9, after V lost 10 bases and J lost 5 bases. Germline V gives CDR1 MDHEN, CDR2 SYDVKM. The length of the CDR3 is 15 residues. The CDR3 DNA sequence: TGTGCCATCGCGAGACTAGCGGGGGACAACAATGAGCAGTTCTTC. As protein: CAIARLAGDNNEQFF.

V and J are TRBV6-5 and TRBJ2-1, with 7 bases identical to TRBD1. The V gene end was trimmed by 6 bases and the J gene end by 0 bases; junction bases not matched to a gene: 5. This CDR3 is 15 amino acids long. Germline V gene lookup returns CDR1 MNHEY and CDR2 SVGAGI. The CDR3 protein is CASSPGGDSYNEQFF. In nucleotides, the CDR3 is TGTGCCAGCAGCCCAGGGGGAGACTCCTACAATGAGCAGTTCTTC.

The chain recombines TRBV12-3 or TRBV12-4 with TRBJ2-7; D is perhaps TRBD2 (6 bases). The V and J ends lost 7 bases and 1 base respectively, with 11 bases between them. The CDR3 spans 13 residues. The CDR3 DNA follows: TGTGCCAGCACGTCTAGCGCTTCCTACGAGCAGTACTTC. It is translated as CASTSSASYEQYF.